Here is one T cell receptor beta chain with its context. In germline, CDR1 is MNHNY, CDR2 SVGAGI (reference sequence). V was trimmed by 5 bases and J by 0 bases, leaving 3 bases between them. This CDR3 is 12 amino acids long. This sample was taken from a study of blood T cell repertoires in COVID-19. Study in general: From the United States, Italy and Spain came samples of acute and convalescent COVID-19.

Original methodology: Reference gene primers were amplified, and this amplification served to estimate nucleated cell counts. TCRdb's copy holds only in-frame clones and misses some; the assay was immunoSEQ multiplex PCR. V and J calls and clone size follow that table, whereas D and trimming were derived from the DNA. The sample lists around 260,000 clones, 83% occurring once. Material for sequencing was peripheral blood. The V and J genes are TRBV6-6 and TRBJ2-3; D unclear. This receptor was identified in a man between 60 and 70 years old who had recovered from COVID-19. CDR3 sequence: CASSISTDTQYF. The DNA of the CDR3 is TGTGCCAGCAGTATAAGCACAGATACGCAGTATTTT.